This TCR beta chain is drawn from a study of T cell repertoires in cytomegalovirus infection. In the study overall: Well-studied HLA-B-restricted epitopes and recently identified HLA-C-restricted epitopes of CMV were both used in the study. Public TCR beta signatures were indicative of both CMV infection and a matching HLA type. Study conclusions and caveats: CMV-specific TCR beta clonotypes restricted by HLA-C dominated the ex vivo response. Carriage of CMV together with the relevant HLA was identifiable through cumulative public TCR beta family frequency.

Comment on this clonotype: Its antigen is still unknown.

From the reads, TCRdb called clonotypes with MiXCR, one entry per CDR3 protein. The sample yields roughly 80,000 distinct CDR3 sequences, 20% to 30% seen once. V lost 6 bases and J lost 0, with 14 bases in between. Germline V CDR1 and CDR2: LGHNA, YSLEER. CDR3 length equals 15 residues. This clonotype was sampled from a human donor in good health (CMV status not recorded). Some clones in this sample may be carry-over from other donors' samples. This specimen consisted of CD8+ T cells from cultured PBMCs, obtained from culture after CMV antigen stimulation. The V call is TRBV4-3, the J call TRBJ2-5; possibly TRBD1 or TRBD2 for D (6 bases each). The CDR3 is CASRSSGDYQETQYF. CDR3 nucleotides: TGCGCCAGCAGATCATCAGGGGACTACCAAGAGACCCAGTACTTC.